This TCR beta chain was sequenced for a study of pediatric ulcerative colitis. The rectum was sampled with one to two pinch biopsies at colonoscopy. For this clone: Its antigen is undetermined.

J gave up 8 bases and V 4 bases, and 11 bases lay outside the gene matches. CDR3 size: 15 residues. Germline lookup yields CDR1 ENHRY and CDR2 SYGVKD. Study results and caveats: Repertoires came from total lymphocyte DNA, so rare subsets like regulatory T cells may be missed. Blood-rectal clonal overlap within each person was significantly higher in ulcerative colitis patients than controls. Two rectal clonotypes were found only in ulcerative colitis patients, all of them.

Using immunoSEQ multiplex PCR, the repertoire was profiled, and TCRdb retains in-frame clones only, with some absent. The data hold 15,000 to 20,000 clones, with over 70% observed a single time. This sequence joins TRBV10-3 and TRBJ1-2; TRBD1 matches 9 bases. Sequencing was done on a sample of gut tissue. This clonotype was obtained from a boy between 10 and 17 years old who was a control in a study of pediatric ulcerative colitis. In DNA, the CDR3 is TGTGCCATCAGTGTCGAGGGACAGGGAGTAAGGGGCTACACCTTC. Translating gives CAISVEGQGVRGYTF.